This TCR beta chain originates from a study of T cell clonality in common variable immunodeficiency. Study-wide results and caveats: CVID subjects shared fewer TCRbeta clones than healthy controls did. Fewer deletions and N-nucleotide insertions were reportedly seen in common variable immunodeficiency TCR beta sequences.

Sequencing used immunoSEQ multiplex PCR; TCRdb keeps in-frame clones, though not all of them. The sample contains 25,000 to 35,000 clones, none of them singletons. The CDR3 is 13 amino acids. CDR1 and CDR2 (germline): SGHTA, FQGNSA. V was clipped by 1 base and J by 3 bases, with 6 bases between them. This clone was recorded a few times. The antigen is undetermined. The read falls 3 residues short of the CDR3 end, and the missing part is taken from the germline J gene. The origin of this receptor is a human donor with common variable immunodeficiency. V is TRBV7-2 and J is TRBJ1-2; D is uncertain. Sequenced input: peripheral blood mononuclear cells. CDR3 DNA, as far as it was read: TGTGCCAGCAGCTTAGGAGGGTACTATGGC. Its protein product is CASSLGGYYG. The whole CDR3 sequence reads CASSLGGYYGYTF.